The 15 T cell receptor beta chains below were found in one sample sequenced in a study of response to subunit inactivated influenza vaccine. From the RT-PCR reads, TCRdb called clonotypes with MiXCR, one entry per CDR3 protein. The sample includes roughly 780,000 distinct CDR3 sequences, about 18% of them seen just once. The material was PBMCs from blood, obtained roughly 5 days after vaccination. These receptors were obtained from a man aged 50-59 years who received an inactivated influenza vaccine.

This clonotype was recorded many times. The chain couples TRBV27 to TRBJ2-7; D is unresolved. Germline CDR1 is MNHEY and CDR2 is SMNVEV (reference sequence). The V end lost 5 bases, the J end lost 0 bases, and 17 bases lay between the germline ends. CDR3 length: 16 residues. The CDR3 region is CASSPTPTGFSYEQYF. CDR3 nucleotide sequence: TGTGCCAGCAGTCCAACCCCCACTGGGTTCTCCTACGAGCAGTACTTC.

CDR3 DNA sequence: TGTGCCAGCAGTTACCGCGACGGCACAGATACGCAGTATTTT. Translation: CASSYRDGTDTQYF. The V gene is TRBV6-2 or TRBV6-3, the J gene TRBJ2-3; the D is unclear. V was cut by 2 bases and J by 1 base, with 7 bases left in between. Per the germline V gene, CDR1 is MNHEY and CDR2 is SVGEGT. The CDR3 runs 14 residues.

This clonotype showed up just a few times. The CDR3 is CASSSGRSLGYGYTF. Here the CDR3 DNA reads TGTGCCAGCAGTTCCGGACGGAGTCTAGGCTATGGCTACACCTTC. This chain connects TRBV28 to TRBJ1-2, with no clear D. This CDR3 contains 15 residues. The V gene's germline CDR1 is MDHEN and CDR2 SYDVKM. V was trimmed by 4 bases and J by 4 bases, leaving 16 bases between them.

This chain connects TRBV20-1 to TRBJ1-1, with 9 bases fitting TRBD1. V shed 6 bases, J shed 5 bases, and the junction held 16 bases outside the gene matches. The CDR3 runs to 16 residues. Germline V gives CDR1 DFQATT, CDR2 SNEGSKA (reference sequence). Here the CDR3 DNA reads TGCAGTGCCAGCGGACTGGGACAGGGTGAATGGACTGAAGCTTTCTTT. It codes for CSASGLGQGEWTEAFF.

In this sample, this clonotype turned up a few times. CDR3 DNA: TGTGCCAGCAGTATACTGGCGTTCCAAGAGACCCAGTACTTC. This sequence encodes CASSILAFQETQYF. J is TRBJ2-5 and V is TRBV6-5; D remains unclear. Trimming removed 5 bases at V and 1 base at J, with 11 bases between. The CDR3 contains 14 residues. Germline V gene lookup returns CDR1 MNHEY and CDR2 SVGAGI.

The chain is built from TRBV6-1 and TRBJ2-2; D is unclear. Germline V CDR1 and CDR2: MNHNS, SASEGT. The CDR3 totals 13 residues. V lost 9 bases, J lost 1 base, and 9 bases lay in between. The CDR3 reads CASGMENTGELFF. CDR3 DNA sequence: TGTGCCAGTGGGATGGAGAACACCGGGGAGCTGTTTTTT.

This clonotype was seen ten or more times. V gene TRBV5-1 combines with J gene TRBJ2-1; D assignment may be TRBD1 or TRBD2 (7 bases each). The germline V gene has CDR1 SGHRS and CDR2 YFSETQ. The CDR3 sequence is 14 residues long. V dropped 7 bases and J dropped 7 bases, with 18 bases sitting between them. The CDR3 region is CASRKQGRANEQFF. CDR3 coding DNA: TGCGCCAGCCGAAAACAGGGGAGGGCTAATGAGCAGTTCTTC. The whole variable domain, remainder taken from reference TRBV5-1 and TRBJ2-1, is KAGVTQTPRYLIKTRGQQVTLSCSPISGHRSVSWYQQTPGQGLQFLFEYFSETQRNKGNFPGRFSGRQFSNSRSEMNVSTLELGDSALYLCASRKQGRANEQFFGPGTRLTVL.

The chain couples TRBV29-1 to TRBJ2-1, with 8 bases that match TRBD2. J gave up 0 bases and V 6 bases, and 19 bases lay outside the gene matches. Germline values: CDR1 SQVTM, CDR2 ANQGSEA. This CDR3 spans 19 amino acids. The CDR3 reads CSVALRGASGGYSYNEQFF. CDR3 coding DNA: TGCAGCGTCGCCCTTAGGGGCGCGTCGGGGGGGTACTCCTACAATGAGCAGTTCTTC.

Only a few counts were recorded for this clonotype. The rearrangement uses TRBV10-3 and TRBJ1-1; D is ambiguous. The CDR3 is 15 amino acids. Germline CDR1 is ENHRY and CDR2 is SYGVKD. The V end was cut by 3 bases, the J end by 0 bases, with 11 bases between. As DNA, the CDR3 is TGTGCCATCAGTGACCCAGGAGTTATGAACACTGAAGCTTTCTTT. Translated, it gives CAISDPGVMNTEAFF.

There are many counts of this clonotype. The chain has TRBV7-2 and TRBJ1-2, with D unclear. The ends were cut back, 2 bases at V and 3 bases at J, with 7 bases in the middle. Germline loops: CDR1 SGHTA, CDR2 FQGNSA. The CDR3 has 13 amino acids. The CDR3 nucleotides are TGTGCCAGCAGCTTACCGGGCGACTATGGCTACACCTTC. Protein sequence: CASSLPGDYGYTF.

This clonotype turned up a few times. The chain is built from TRBV6-2 or TRBV6-3 and TRBJ1-1; possibly TRBD1 for D (6 bases). The ends were cut back, 5 bases at V and 4 bases at J, with 17 bases in the middle. CDR3 length: 15 residues. Germline V gene data show CDR1 as MNHEY and CDR2 as SVGEGT. This CDR3 is CASSTGRGQFTEAFF. CDR3 DNA: TGTGCCAGCAGTACCGGGCGGGGGCAGTTCACTGAAGCTTTCTTT.

This clonotype has just a few counts. This sequence joins TRBV7-2 and TRBJ2-2; weak D call: TRBD1 (6 bases). The CDR3 extends over 15 amino acids. Germline loops: CDR1 SGHTA, CDR2 FQGNSA. Trimming removed 5 bases from V and 0 bases from J, with 10 bases in between. The CDR3 DNA is TGTGCCAGCAGCCAGGGGCACACGAACACCGGGGAGCTGTTTTTT. Residues: CASSQGHTNTGELFF.

This clonotype came up a few times. This chain joins TRBV20-1 and TRBJ2-3, with D possibly matching TRBD2 (6 bases). V was trimmed by 4 bases and J by 8 bases, leaving 22 bases between them. There are 15 residues in the CDR3. Germline CDR1 is DFQATT and CDR2 is SNEGSKA (reference sequence). DNA of the CDR3: TGCAGTGCTACGACGGGCTCCGGGACTTCAAGTACGCAGTATTTT. As protein: CSATTGSGTSSTQYF.

This clonotype was counted between two and nine times. DNA for the CDR3: TGTGCCATCGGGGGACAGAGTCCGATGTACTTC. Translation gives CAIGGQSPMYF. This sequence joins TRBV10-3 and TRBJ2-4; 7 bases fit TRBD1. V shed 8 bases and J 15 bases; nucleotides not matched to a gene: 10. The CDR3 spans 11 residues. Germline CDR1 reads ENHRY; CDR2 reads SYGVKD.

This rearrangement joins TRBV24-1 to TRBJ2-2; 8 bases map to TRBD2. Looked up from germline, CDR1 is KGHDR and CDR2 is SFDVKD. The CDR3 has 16 amino acids. V gave up 5 bases and J gave up 1 base; unmatched junction bases: 5. The CDR3 sequence: CATSARLARNTGELFF. In nucleotides, the CDR3 is TGTGCCACCAGTGCTCGACTAGCGAGGAACACCGGGGAGCTGTTTTTT.